These 18 T cell receptor beta chains were all obtained from the same sample, sequenced in a study of T-cell reconstitution after alpha-beta-depleted transplantation in children. Using unique molecular identifiers, the investigators prepared the TCRbeta library. TCRdb used MiXCR to reprocess the PCR reads, holding one entry per CDR3 protein. The data contain about 110,000 distinct CDR3 sequences, about 6.5% of them singletons. The specimen was PBMCs, mostly from graft donor cells, collected 360 days after TCRalphabeta/CD19-depleted stem cell transplant. These receptors were collected from a male patient aged 2 to 10 who had a stem cell transplant for acute lymphoblastic leukemia, so the T cells may come from the graft donor.

This clonotype showed up many times. The chain uses TRBV6-2 or TRBV6-3 and TRBJ2-5; 7 bases align to TRBD1. The CDR3 totals 14 residues. V was pared by 0 bases and J by 2 bases, with 0 bases of the junction left unmatched. In germline, CDR1 is MNHEY, CDR2 SVGEGT. This chain's CDR3 is CASSYSTGQETQYF. DNA of the CDR3: TGTGCCAGCAGTTACTCGACAGGGCAAGAGACCCAGTACTTC.

This clonotype showed up many times. The chain has TRBV28 and TRBJ2-4; TRBD1 or TRBD2 may be the D gene (5 bases each). Between the trimmed V and J ends, which lost 6 bases and 2 bases, there was a span of 11 bases. CDR1 and CDR2 from the germline V gene are MDHEN and SYDVKM. The CDR3 extends over 14 amino acids. Here the CDR3 DNA reads TGTGCCAGCAGCTCTCGGGGCCCCAAAAACATTCAGTACTTC. Translating gives CASSSRGPKNIQYF.

This clonotype was recorded at least ten times. The chain recombines TRBV7-9 with TRBJ2-7, with D possibly matching TRBD2 (6 bases). CDR3 length: 11 residues. Per germline, CDR1 SEHNR and CDR2 FQNEAQ (reference sequence). V lost 10 bases, J lost 5 bases, and 12 bases lay in between. The CDR3 here is CATGLPDEQYF. The CDR3 nucleotides read TGTGCCACTGGACTACCCGACGAGCAGTACTTC.

The count of this clonotype is one. It may be a read error: a sequence one base away is much more abundant. It is unclear where the CDR3 begins or ends on the DNA, so no DNA is shown, and the CDR3 is as TCRdb lists it. The V call is TRBV9, the J call TRBJ1-4; TRBD1, the D gene given by the table, was not confirmed from the DNA. Counting both end residues, the CDR3 totals 16 amino acids. Germline V gives CDR1 SGDLS, CDR2 YYNGEE. The CDR3 loop is CASSVGGGTGPEKLLF.

This clonotype was recorded many times. This sequence joins TRBV4-3 and TRBJ2-7; 10 bases agree with TRBD1. Germline V lookup: CDR1 LGHNA, CDR2 YSLEER. V was pared by 5 bases and J by 3 bases, with 7 bases of the junction left unmatched. This CDR3 has 15 amino acids. CDR3 in amino acids: CASSVGDRGIYEQYF. Here the CDR3 DNA reads TGCGCCAGCAGCGTGGGGGACAGGGGAATCTACGAGCAGTACTTC.

CDR3 in amino acids: CSAPGLPFTDTQYF. CDR3 nucleotide sequence: TGCAGTGCTCCGGGACTCCCGTTCACAGATACGCAGTATTTT. The gene calls are TRBV20-1 and TRBJ2-3, with a possible D match to TRBD2 (6 bases). V lost 5 bases, J lost 2 bases, and 14 bases lay in between. Germline values: CDR1 DFQATT, CDR2 SNEGSKA (reference sequence). This CDR3 has 14 residues.

In its sample, this clonotype was seen many times. The chain links TRBV27 to TRBJ2-7; 7 bases agree with TRBD1. The CDR3 consists of 15 residues. The junction had 6 bases not matched to a gene; V was cut back by 4 bases and J by 0 bases. CDR1 is MNHEY, CDR2 SMNVEV, per germline (reference sequence). The CDR3 coding sequence is TGTGCCAGCAGTTGGGGGACAGCCTCCTCCTACGAGCAGTACTTC. Protein: CASSWGTASSYEQYF.

This chain joins TRBV6-2 or TRBV6-3 and TRBJ2-7; TRBD2 agrees at 12 bases. The CDR3 totals 16 residues. The junction had 3 bases not matched to a gene; V was cut back by 0 bases and J by 3 bases. The germline V gene encodes CDR1 MNHEY and CDR2 SVGEGT. Here the CDR3 reads CASSYSRTSGVYEQYF. The DNA for the CDR3 is TGTGCCAGCAGTTACTCCAGGACTAGCGGGGTCTACGAGCAGTACTTC.

V gene TRBV6-2 or TRBV6-3 combines with J gene TRBJ2-1, with 9 bases that match TRBD2. J lost 9 bases, V lost 2 bases, and 5 bases had no gene match. The CDR3 is 14 amino acids. Germline V gives CDR1 MNHEY, CDR2 SVGEGT. The CDR3, as DNA: TGTGCCAGCAGTTACGGCGGGAGGGTCCGTGAGCAGTTCTTC. Translating it yields CASSYGGRVREQFF.

This clonotype has a count of ten or more. The chain is built from TRBV20-1 and TRBJ2-3; D is perhaps TRBD2 (5 bases). In germline, CDR1 is DFQATT, CDR2 SNEGSKA (reference sequence). Trimming took off 2 bases at V and 5 bases at J, with 20 bases between the two ends. The CDR3 totals 16 residues. The CDR3 spells CSARRPSWQGGDTQYF. CDR3 nucleotides: TGCAGTGCTAGAAGGCCAAGCTGGCAAGGAGGAGATACGCAGTATTTT.

This clonotype was observed many times. The V and J genes are TRBV20-1 and TRBJ1-5; the D gene is possibly TRBD1 (5 bases). CDR1 and CDR2 (germline): DFQATT, SNEGSKA (reference sequence). This CDR3 spans 16 amino acids. Trimming left V 7 bases short and J 0 bases short, with 19 bases between. For the CDR3, the DNA is TGCAGTGTTTACCGGGACGGATTATATAGCAATCAGCCCCAGCATTTT. This codes for CSVYRDGLYSNQPQHF.

This clonotype was seen ten or more times. This chain links TRBV29-1 with TRBJ2-1; maybe TRBD1 (5 bases). CDR1 is SQVTM, CDR2 ANQGSEA, per germline. V was shortened by 3 bases and J by 5 bases, with 8 bases between the two germline ends. The CDR3 has 12 residues. This CDR3 reads CSVEGRNNEQFF. For the CDR3, the DNA is TGCAGCGTTGAGGGGCGGAACAATGAGCAGTTCTTC.

The chain has TRBV9 and TRBJ2-1, with TRBD2 as a possible D gene (7 bases). V was trimmed by 7 bases and J by 14 bases, leaving 16 bases between them. Germline CDR1 reads SGDLS; CDR2 reads YYNGEE. CDR3 length: 11 amino acids. CDR3 in DNA: TGTGCCAGCGCGGGGCTAGGGGGGGAGTTCTTC. It translates to CASAGLGGEFF. The variable domain in full, completed from reference TRBV9 and TRBJ2-1, reads DSGVTQTPKHLITATGQRVTLRCSPRSGDLSVYWYQQSLDQGLQFLIQYYNGEERAKGNILERFSAQQFPDLHSELNLSSLELGDSALYFCASAGLGGEFFGPGTRLTVL.

This clonotype was detected many times. The V call is TRBV7-9, the J call TRBJ2-7; D unclear. The CDR3 totals 13 residues. V dropped 5 bases and J dropped 0 bases, with 8 bases sitting between them. The germline V gene encodes CDR1 SEHNR and CDR2 FQNEAQ (reference sequence). The CDR3 coding sequence is TGTGCCAGCAGCCTGGACGGCTCCTACGAGCAGTACTTC. Translating gives CASSLDGSYEQYF.

The J gene is TRBJ2-1, the V gene TRBV13, with 7 positions matching TRBD1. CDR1 and CDR2 (germline): PRHDT, FYEKMQ (reference sequence). The V and J ends lost 0 bases and 0 bases, in that order; junction bases with no gene match: 2. The CDR3 contains 16 residues. The CDR3 region is CASSLGRDSSYNEQFF. CDR3 nucleotides: TGTGCCAGCAGCTTAGGAAGGGACAGCTCCTACAATGAGCAGTTCTTC.

Ten or more counts support this clonotype. The V call is TRBV20-1, the J call TRBJ2-5, with D possibly matching TRBD2 (6 bases). Trimming took off 0 bases at V and 1 base at J, with 18 bases between the two ends. Germline V gives CDR1 DFQATT, CDR2 SNEGSKA (reference sequence). CDR3 length: 17 amino acids. CDR3 protein: CSARDFGTWLTQETQYF. The DNA for the CDR3 is TGCAGTGCTAGAGATTTCGGGACTTGGCTGACCCAAGAGACCCAGTACTTC.

This clonotype showed up many times. This sequence joins TRBV7-9 and TRBJ2-1; 8 bases map to TRBD2. With V trimmed by 3 bases and J by 4 bases, 8 bases remained unmatched. The germline V gene encodes CDR1 SEHNR and CDR2 FQNEAQ (reference sequence). This CDR3 contains 16 residues. The CDR3, as DNA: TGTGCCAGCAGCTTCCCGGGGGGGAGGAATTACAATGAGCAGTTCTTC. Its protein is CASSFPGGRNYNEQFF. Supplemented by reference TRBV7-9 and TRBJ2-1, the full variable domain reads DTGVSQNPRHKITKRGQNVTFRCDPISEHNRLYWYRQTLGQGPEFLTYFQNEAQLEKSRLLSDRFSAERPKGSFSTLEIQRTEQGDSAMYLCASSFPGGRNYNEQFFGPGTRLTVL.

This clonotype appeared many times. The V gene is TRBV9, the J gene TRBJ1-1; D may be TRBD1 (5 bases). The germline CDR1 and CDR2 sequences are SGDLS and YYNGEE. V was trimmed by 7 bases and J by 2 bases, leaving 12 bases between them. The CDR3 is 13 amino acids. CDR3 region: CASATGPNTEAFF. The CDR3 coding sequence is TGTGCCAGCGCCACAGGCCCTAACACTGAAGCTTTCTTT.